One sample yielded the 30 T cell receptor beta chains listed below, sequenced in a study of blood T cells in healthy people across ages. A second about 7 to 12 cycle PCR used barcoded and J-beta primers. TCRdb independently ran MiXCR on the 5' RACE reads; one entry per CDR3 protein. The table includes around 1,600,000 distinct CDR3 sequences, less than 45% detected once. The sequenced material came from blood. The receptors stem from a woman between 18 and 30 years old in good health.

This chain links TRBV20-1 with TRBJ2-4; unclear D gene. V gave up 0 bases and J gave up 0 bases, with 6 bases separating them. This CDR3 is 14 amino acids long. From germline, CDR1 is DFQATT and CDR2 SNEGSKA (reference sequence). This chain's CDR3 is CSARDLVAKNIQYF. DNA of the CDR3: TGCAGTGCTAGAGATCTGGTAGCCAAAAACATTCAGTACTTC.

This clonotype has only a few counts. The genes are TRBV6-2 or TRBV6-3 and TRBJ1-1, with 8 bases that match TRBD1. The CDR3 covers 13 residues. V was clipped by 7 bases and J by 6 bases; unmatched bases: 7. Germline-derived CDR1 and CDR2 are MNHEY and SVGEGT. The CDR3 region is CASNNGQGPEAFF. The CDR3 DNA reads as TGTGCCAGCAATAACGGACAGGGCCCTGAAGCTTTCTTT.

The rearrangement uses TRBV20-1 and TRBJ1-5; no clear D. Trimming pared 4 bases from V and 4 bases from J, leaving 20 bases between. The CDR3 is made up of 16 amino acids. CDR1 and CDR2 from the germline V gene are DFQATT and SNEGSKA (reference sequence). The CDR3 is CSANIPSGGHNQPQHF. The CDR3 DNA reads TGCAGTGCTAATATTCCCTCGGGAGGGCATAATCAGCCCCAGCATTTT.

In its sample, this clonotype was seen a few times. The chain joins TRBV15 to TRBJ2-7, with 12 bases identical to TRBD2. Per germline, CDR1 LNHNV and CDR2 YYDKDF (reference sequence). The CDR3 runs 15 residues. Trimming took 0 bases from V and 7 from J; bases not matched to a gene: 4. The CDR3 nucleotides read TGTGCCACCAGCAGAGATTTACTAGCGGGAGGTGAGCAGTACTTC. Translating gives CATSRDLLAGGEQYF.

This clonotype occurred a few times. The gene calls are TRBV4-3 and TRBJ2-3, with D unresolved. Per the germline V gene, CDR1 is LGHNA and CDR2 is YSLEER. Trimming cost V 0 bases and J 4 bases, with 11 bases left between them. The CDR3 length is 15 residues. The CDR3 is CASSQEFSPSDTQYF. DNA for the CDR3: TGCGCCAGCAGCCAAGAGTTTAGTCCTTCAGATACGCAGTATTTT.

The rearrangement uses TRBV6-2 or TRBV6-3 and TRBJ2-4; D is unresolved. The CDR3 has 11 residues. V shed 2 bases and J shed 13 bases, with 9 bases lying between them. Germline CDR1 MNHEY, CDR2 SVGEGT. The CDR3 is CASSYSRAQYF. In nucleotides, the CDR3 is TGTGCCAGCAGTTACAGCCGTGCCCAGTACTTC.

This clonotype was seen a handful of times. This chain uses TRBV20-1 with TRBJ1-6; 10 positions match TRBD1. In germline, CDR1 is DFQATT, CDR2 SNEGSKA (reference sequence). Trimming cost V 3 bases and J 6 bases; bases outside gene matches: 5. The CDR3 extends over 15 amino acids. The CDR3 DNA is TGCAGTGCTAGGATGGGACAGGGGAGTAATTCACCCCTCCACTTT. It yields the protein CSARMGQGSNSPLHF.

The chain employs TRBV12-3 or TRBV12-4 and TRBJ1-1, with TRBD1 as a possible D gene (6 bases). Trimming pared 5 bases from V and 3 bases from J, leaving 16 bases between. The CDR3 consists of 15 residues. The CDR3 DNA reads TGTGCCAGCAGTCGTCCAGGGGCACCGGACACTGAAGCTTTCTTT. It codes for CASSRPGAPDTEAFF.

V is TRBV9 and J is TRBJ2-3, with D perhaps matching TRBD1 (6 bases). Germline V gene sequence: CDR1 SGDLS, CDR2 YYNGEE. This CDR3 is 14 amino acids long. The V end lost 4 bases, the J end lost 6 bases, and 15 bases lay between the germline ends. The CDR3 region is CASSLDRSSDTQYF. The CDR3 bases are TGTGCCAGCAGCCTAGACAGGAGCTCTGATACGCAGTATTTT.

This clonotype was recorded at least ten times. The V and J genes are TRBV12-3 or TRBV12-4 and TRBJ2-3; no clear D. CDR3 length: 13 amino acids. V was trimmed by 4 bases and J by 8 bases, leaving 13 bases between them. CDR3 coding DNA: TGTGCCAGCAGTTCCGTCGGTTCTGGTACGCAGTATTTT. Protein sequence: CASSSVGSGTQYF.

The chain uses TRBV10-3 and TRBJ2-5, with D possibly being TRBD2 (6 bases). CDR3 length: 11 amino acids. V was clipped by 8 bases and J by 13 bases, with 17 bases between them. Germline loops: CDR1 ENHRY, CDR2 SYGVKD. CDR3 residues: CAIGTGYERYF. Written as DNA, the CDR3 is TGTGCCATCGGGACTGGCTACGAGCGGTACTTC.

J is TRBJ2-1 and V is TRBV20-1, with D possibly TRBD2 on 5 matching bases. Germline CDR1 is DFQATT and CDR2 is SNEGSKA (reference sequence). Trimming took 0 bases from V and 7 from J, leaving 16 bases between them. CDR3 length: 15 amino acids. CDR3 loop: CSARDRAGLYNEQFF. As DNA, the CDR3 is TGCAGTGCTAGAGATAGGGCCGGACTTTATAATGAGCAGTTCTTC.

The rearrangement joins TRBV7-9 to TRBJ1-1, with D hard to call. Germline V gene sequence: CDR1 SEHNR, CDR2 FQNEAQ (reference sequence). The CDR3 covers 13 residues. V was shortened by 5 bases and J by 7 bases, with 14 bases between the two germline ends. CDR3 residues: CASSPPKQREAFF. CDR3 DNA: TGTGCCAGCAGCCCCCCCAAGCAGCGTGAAGCTTTCTTT.

V gene TRBV7-9 combines with J gene TRBJ2-3; 12 positions match TRBD2. The CDR3 sequence is 16 residues long. Germline V CDR1 and CDR2: SEHNR, FQNEAQ (reference sequence). J lost 5 bases, V lost 5 bases, and 8 bases had no gene match. The CDR3 loop is CASSDPLAGGIDTQYF. The CDR3 DNA reads TGTGCCAGCAGCGATCCTCTAGCGGGAGGGATAGATACGCAGTATTTT.

Of note for this clonotype: The junction and the germline gene differ at one end; a read error may be behind it. The chain is built from TRBV7-9 and TRBJ2-4; a possible D gene is TRBD1 (6 bases). This CDR3 is built from 14 residues. In germline, CDR1 is SEHNR, CDR2 FQNEAQ (reference sequence). CDR3 coding DNA: TGTGCCAACAGCTCAAGTCAACAGGGTTTTCGGCAGTACTTC. Translated, it gives CANSSSQQGFRQYF.

The chain links TRBV9 to TRBJ2-4; 14 bases match TRBD2. The J call may be mistaken, given a closer DNA end match to TRBJ2-7. CDR1 and CDR2 (germline): SGDLS, YYNGEE. This CDR3 spans 16 amino acids. CDR3 protein: CASSVGGTSGSYEQYF. In nucleotides, the CDR3 is TGTGCCAGCAGCGTCGGGGGGACTAGCGGGAGTTACGAGCAGTACTTC.

This clonotype was seen a few times. The chain carries TRBV5-6 and TRBJ2-5, with TRBD1 matching over 8 bases. The CDR3 is 14 residues long. V shed 7 bases, J shed 3 bases, and the junction held 8 bases outside the gene matches. Germline V gene lookup returns CDR1 SGHDT and CDR2 YYEEEE. Written as DNA, the CDR3 is TGTGCCAGCGGAACCCCGACAGGGGAAGAGACCCAGTACTTC. This gives the protein CASGTPTGEETQYF.

In its sample, this clonotype was seen a few times. A junction boundary mismatches the germline segment, possibly from a read error. This chain links TRBV4-1 with TRBJ2-7; 9 bases fit TRBD2. The tail of the sequence fits TRBJ2-5 better, so the J call may be wrong. The CDR3 contains 14 residues. Germline V gene sequence: CDR1 MGHRA, CDR2 YSYEKL. For the CDR3, the DNA is TGCGCTAGCAGCCACGGACTAGCGCTAGAGACCCAGTACTTC. It is translated as CASSHGLALETQYF.

The CDR3 is CAWTRQPHNSPLHF. In nucleotides, the CDR3 is TGTGCCTGGACACGACAGCCACATAATTCACCCCTCCACTTT. This chain uses TRBV30 with TRBJ1-6, with D possibly matching TRBD1 (5 bases). Germline loops: CDR1 GTSNPN, CDR2 SVGIG (reference sequence). With 4 bases removed from V and 5 bases from J, the gap between germline ends came to 12 bases. The CDR3 has 14 amino acids. Together with reference TRBV30 and TRBJ1-6, the CDR3 gives the full variable domain: SQTIHQWPATLVQPVGSPLSLECTVEGTSNPNLYWYRQAAGRGLQLLFYSVGIGQISSEVPQNLSASRPQDRQFILSSKKLLLSDSGFYLCAWTRQPHNSPLHFGNGTRLTVT.

This clonotype has a handful of counts. The chain has TRBV20-1 and TRBJ2-3; D not certain. V lost 6 bases, J lost 2 bases, and 12 bases lay in between. Per the germline V gene, CDR1 is DFQATT and CDR2 is SNEGSKA (reference sequence). This CDR3 has 13 residues. CDR3 nucleotides: TGCAGTGCCCCGAGTGATGCCACAGATACGCAGTATTTT. Translated: CSAPSDATDTQYF.

This clonotype was seen a handful of times. The gene calls are TRBV5-6 and TRBJ1-2; D is undetermined. The CDR3 runs 14 residues. The V end was cut by 0 bases, the J end by 4 bases, with 10 bases between. Germline CDR1 and CDR2: SGHDT and YYEEEE. This CDR3 reads CASSLEVVGYGYTF. The CDR3 DNA reads TGTGCCAGCAGCTTGGAGGTGGTTGGCTATGGCTACACCTTC.

The genes are TRBV4-1 and TRBJ1-2, with TRBD1 matching 7 bases. Looked up from germline, CDR1 is MGHRA and CDR2 is YSYEKL. The V gene end was trimmed by 4 bases and the J gene end by 4 bases; junction bases not matched to a gene: 15. The CDR3 extends over 17 amino acids. The CDR3 reads CASSREGSGTAFYGYTF. The CDR3 DNA sequence: TGCGCCAGCAGCCGAGAGGGCTCCGGGACAGCTTTCTATGGCTACACCTTC.

The chain recombines TRBV28 with TRBJ2-1; TRBD2 matches at 12 bases. The ends lost 4 bases at V and 4 bases at J; junction bases unmatched: 5. The CDR3 sequence is 16 residues long. Germline CDR1 is MDHEN and CDR2 is SYDVKM. CDR3 in amino acids: CASSSHGLAGYNEQFF. In DNA form, the CDR3 reads TGTGCCAGCAGTTCCCATGGACTAGCGGGATACAATGAGCAGTTCTTC.

This clonotype was detected a few times. The V gene is TRBV21-1, the J gene TRBJ2-7; whether TRBD1, the table's D call, matches the DNA was not checked. TRBV21-1 is annotated as a pseudogene. The CDR3 is made up of 17 amino acids. The DNA for the CDR3 is TGTGCCAGCAATGACAGAAATGGCGGGGTTAGCTCCTACGAGCAGTACTTC. Translated, it gives CASNDRNGGVSSYEQYF.

The rearrangement joins TRBV6-5 to TRBJ1-2, with D possibly matching TRBD1 (6 bases). This CDR3 contains 18 residues. The germline gives CDR1 MNHEY, CDR2 SVGAGI. Trimming took off 2 bases at V and 4 bases at J, with 23 bases between the two ends. In DNA, the CDR3 is TGTGCCAGCAGTTACATGGGCGCAGGGGAAGTCATTACCTATGGCTACACCTTC. Its translation is CASSYMGAGEVITYGYTF.

This clonotype was seen many times. The chain employs TRBV6-6 and TRBJ2-1; D call uncertain. The ends were cut back, 0 bases at V and 0 bases at J, with 6 bases in the middle. The germline V gene has CDR1 MNHNY and CDR2 SVGAGI (reference sequence). The CDR3 spans 15 residues. CDR3 coding DNA: TGTGCCAGCAGTTACTCGACGGACTCCTACAATGAGCAGTTCTTC. Translated: CASSYSTDSYNEQFF.

About this clonotype: The junction does not match germline at one end; this may be a read error. This chain links TRBV12-3 or TRBV12-4 with TRBJ1-1, with D possibly TRBD1 on 5 matching bases. The CDR3 length is 11 residues. The CDR3 here is CASVKDTEAFF. CDR3 coding DNA: TGTGCCAGCGTTAAGGACACCGAAGCTTTCTTT.

This chain links TRBV4-2 with TRBJ2-2; no definite D call. V lost 0 bases to trimming and J lost 6 bases, with 8 bases between them. The CDR3 extends over 14 amino acids. Germline CDR1 is LGHNA and CDR2 is YNFKEQ. CDR3 in DNA: TGTGCCAGCAGCCAAGATCCTCTGCCCGGGGAGCTGTTTTTT. Translated: CASSQDPLPGELFF.

The rearrangement links TRBV12-3 or TRBV12-4 to TRBJ2-1, with a tentative D call TRBD2 (7 bases). The J call may not be correct, given that the DNA end is closer to TRBJ2-7. This CDR3 has 18 amino acids. CDR3 region: CASSLVRSGGPSYNEQYF. The CDR3, as DNA: TGTGCCAGCAGTTTAGTAAGATCCGGGGGGCCCTCCTACAATGAGCAGTACTTC.

This sequence joins TRBV6-6 and TRBJ2-7; 9 positions agree with TRBD1. The CDR3 loop spans 14 amino acids. Germline CDR1 and CDR2: MNHNY and SVGAGI (reference sequence). The V segment lost 5 bases and the J segment 9 bases; nucleotides outside the gene matches: 11. In nucleotides, the CDR3 is TGTGCCAGCAGTCGGGACAGGGCCCTACTGGTGCAGTACTTC. Residues: CASSRDRALLVQYF.